Listed here is a single T cell receptor beta chain. The antigen is unknown. Libraries for TCR beta were made by quantitative 5'-RACE with molecular barcodes. TCRdb re-called the 5' RACE reads with MiXCR, one entry per CDR3 protein. In the table there are roughly 700,000 distinct CDR3 sequences, under 20% of which are singletons. The data were taken from a study of CD8 T cells in ankylosing spondylitis. Study-level points and caveats: A subset of motif variants has previously been described in the synovial fluid and blood of reactive arthritis. Clones that were linked to disease were CD8+ and were relatively rare in peripheral blood. What appeared characteristic of ankylosing spondylitis blood was a TCR beta motif of eight highly homologous variants. Clones tied to disease were said to be significantly enriched in matched ankylosing spondylitis synovial fluid.

Material: blood, either unsorted or a sorted T cell fraction (not recorded which). The sequence was collected from a male donor with ankylosing spondylitis.

For the CDR3, the DNA is TGTGCCAGCAGCAACCGCTATGGCTACACCTTC. Its protein is CASSNRYGYTF. The chain recombines TRBV6-5 with TRBJ1-2, with D unclear. Looked up from germline, CDR1 is MNHEY and CDR2 is SVGAGI. The length of the CDR3 is 11 residues. Trimming took off 6 bases at V and 4 bases at J, with 6 bases between the two ends.